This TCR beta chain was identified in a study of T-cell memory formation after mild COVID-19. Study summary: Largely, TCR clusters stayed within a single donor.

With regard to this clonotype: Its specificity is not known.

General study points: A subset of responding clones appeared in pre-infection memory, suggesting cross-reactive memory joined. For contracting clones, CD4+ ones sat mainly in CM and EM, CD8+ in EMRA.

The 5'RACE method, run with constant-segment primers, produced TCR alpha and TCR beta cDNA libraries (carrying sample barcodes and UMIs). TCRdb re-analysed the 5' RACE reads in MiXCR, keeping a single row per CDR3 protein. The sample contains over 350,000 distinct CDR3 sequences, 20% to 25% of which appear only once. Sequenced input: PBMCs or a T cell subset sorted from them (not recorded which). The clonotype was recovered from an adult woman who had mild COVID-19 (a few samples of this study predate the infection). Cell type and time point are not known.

The CDR3 protein is CASSLDPGQAPNEQFF. The CDR3 DNA reads TGCGCCAGCAGCCTAGATCCGGGACAGGCGCCCAATGAGCAGTTCTTC. The chain links TRBV5-1 to TRBJ2-1; 8 bases are shared with TRBD1. The CDR3 has 16 residues. Germline V CDR1 and CDR2: SGHRS, YFSETQ. Trimming at V came to 4 bases and at J to 6 bases, leaving 12 bases not matched to a gene.